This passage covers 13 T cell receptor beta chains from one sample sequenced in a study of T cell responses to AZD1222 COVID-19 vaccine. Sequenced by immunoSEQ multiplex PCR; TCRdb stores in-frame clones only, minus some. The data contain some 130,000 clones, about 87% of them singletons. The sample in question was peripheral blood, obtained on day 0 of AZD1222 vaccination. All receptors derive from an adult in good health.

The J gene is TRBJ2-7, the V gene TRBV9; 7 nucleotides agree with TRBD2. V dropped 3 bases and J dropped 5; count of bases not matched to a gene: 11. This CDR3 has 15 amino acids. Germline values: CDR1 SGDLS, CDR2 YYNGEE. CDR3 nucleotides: TGTGCCAGCAGCGGCCGGGGGGATTTCGTGGACGAGCAGTACTTC. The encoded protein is CASSGRGDFVDEQYF.

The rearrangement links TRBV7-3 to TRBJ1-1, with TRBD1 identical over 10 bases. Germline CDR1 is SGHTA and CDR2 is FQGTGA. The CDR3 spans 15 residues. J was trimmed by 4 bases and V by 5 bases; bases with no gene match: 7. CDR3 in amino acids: CASSPRQGAGTEAFF. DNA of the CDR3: TGTGCCAGCAGCCCCAGACAGGGGGCGGGCACTGAAGCTTTCTTT.

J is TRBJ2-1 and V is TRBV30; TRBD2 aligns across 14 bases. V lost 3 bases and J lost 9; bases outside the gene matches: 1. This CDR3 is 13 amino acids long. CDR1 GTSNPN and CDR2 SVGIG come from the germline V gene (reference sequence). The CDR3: CAWSGLAGGEQFF. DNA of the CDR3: TGTGCCTGGAGCGGACTAGCGGGAGGTGAGCAGTTCTTC.

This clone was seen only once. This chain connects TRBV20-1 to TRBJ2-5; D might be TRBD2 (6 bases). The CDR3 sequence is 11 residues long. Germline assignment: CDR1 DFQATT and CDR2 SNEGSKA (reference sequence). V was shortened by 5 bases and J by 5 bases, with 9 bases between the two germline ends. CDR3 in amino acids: CSAWGRETQYF. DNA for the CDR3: TGCAGTGCTTGGGGGAGGGAGACCCAGTACTTC.

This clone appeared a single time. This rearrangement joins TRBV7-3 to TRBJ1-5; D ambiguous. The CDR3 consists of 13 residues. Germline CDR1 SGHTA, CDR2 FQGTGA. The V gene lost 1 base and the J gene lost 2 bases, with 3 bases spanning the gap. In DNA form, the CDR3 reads TGTGCCAGCAGCTTAAGGGGCAATCAGCCCCAGCATTTT. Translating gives CASSLRGNQPQHF.

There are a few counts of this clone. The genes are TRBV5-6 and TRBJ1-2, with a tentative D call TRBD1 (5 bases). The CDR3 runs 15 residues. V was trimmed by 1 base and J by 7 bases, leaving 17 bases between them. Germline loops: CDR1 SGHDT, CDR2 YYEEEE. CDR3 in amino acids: CASSLHRAGNLGYTF. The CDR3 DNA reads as TGTGCCAGCAGCTTGCATCGGGCAGGGAACCTTGGCTACACCTTC.

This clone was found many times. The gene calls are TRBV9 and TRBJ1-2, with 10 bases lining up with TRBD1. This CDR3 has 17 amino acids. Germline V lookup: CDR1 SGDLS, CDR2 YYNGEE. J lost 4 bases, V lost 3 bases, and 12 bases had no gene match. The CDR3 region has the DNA TGTGCCAGCAGCGAACGGGACAGGGGACTAGATCGCTATGGCTACACCTTC. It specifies CASSERDRGLDRYGYTF.

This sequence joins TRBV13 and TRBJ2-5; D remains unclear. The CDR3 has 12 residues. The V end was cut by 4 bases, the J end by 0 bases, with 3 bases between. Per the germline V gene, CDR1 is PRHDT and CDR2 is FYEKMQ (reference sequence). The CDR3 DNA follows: TGTGCCAGCAGCTCGTACCAAGAGACCCAGTACTTC. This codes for CASSSYQETQYF.

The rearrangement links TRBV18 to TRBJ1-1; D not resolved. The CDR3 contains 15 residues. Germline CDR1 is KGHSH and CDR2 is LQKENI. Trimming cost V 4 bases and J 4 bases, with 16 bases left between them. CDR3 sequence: CASSRGPQMGTEAFF. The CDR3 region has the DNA TGTGCCAGCTCACGTGGTCCCCAGATGGGCACTGAAGCTTTCTTT.

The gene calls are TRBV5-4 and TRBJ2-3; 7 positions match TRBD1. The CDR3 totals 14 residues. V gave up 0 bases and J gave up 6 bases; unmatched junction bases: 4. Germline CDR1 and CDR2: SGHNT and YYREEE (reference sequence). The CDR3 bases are TGTGCCAGCAGCTTGGCCTGGACAGGCGATACGCAGTATTTT. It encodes CASSLAWTGDTQYF.

CDR3 DNA: TGCAGTGCTAGTACGGATGCGGGTAATGAAAAACTGTTTTTT. Its translation is CSASTDAGNEKLFF. The genes are TRBV20-1 and TRBJ1-4; D gene ambiguous. The V end was cut by 3 bases, the J end by 4 bases, with 12 bases between. This CDR3 region has 14 residues. The germline V gene has CDR1 DFQATT and CDR2 SNEGSKA (reference sequence).

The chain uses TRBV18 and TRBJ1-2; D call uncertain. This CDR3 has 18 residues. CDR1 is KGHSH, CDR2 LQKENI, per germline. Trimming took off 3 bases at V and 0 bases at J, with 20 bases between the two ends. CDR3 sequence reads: CASSPYSKNQNTNYGYTF. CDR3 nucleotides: TGTGCCAGCTCACCGTATAGTAAGAATCAGAACACTAACTATGGCTACACCTTC.

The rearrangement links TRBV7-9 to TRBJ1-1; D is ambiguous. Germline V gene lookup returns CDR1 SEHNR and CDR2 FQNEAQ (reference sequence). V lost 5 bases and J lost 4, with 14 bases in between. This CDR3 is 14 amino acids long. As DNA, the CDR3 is TGTGCCAGCAGCCGGTCTAATCTGGCCACTGAAGCTTTCTTT. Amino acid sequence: CASSRSNLATEAFF. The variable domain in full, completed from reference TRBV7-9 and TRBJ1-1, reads DTGVSQNPRHKITKRGQNVTFRCDPISEHNRLYWYRQTLGQGPEFLTYFQNEAQLEKSRLLSDRFSAERPKGSFSTLEIQRTEQGDSAMYLCASSRSNLATEAFFGQGTRLTVV.